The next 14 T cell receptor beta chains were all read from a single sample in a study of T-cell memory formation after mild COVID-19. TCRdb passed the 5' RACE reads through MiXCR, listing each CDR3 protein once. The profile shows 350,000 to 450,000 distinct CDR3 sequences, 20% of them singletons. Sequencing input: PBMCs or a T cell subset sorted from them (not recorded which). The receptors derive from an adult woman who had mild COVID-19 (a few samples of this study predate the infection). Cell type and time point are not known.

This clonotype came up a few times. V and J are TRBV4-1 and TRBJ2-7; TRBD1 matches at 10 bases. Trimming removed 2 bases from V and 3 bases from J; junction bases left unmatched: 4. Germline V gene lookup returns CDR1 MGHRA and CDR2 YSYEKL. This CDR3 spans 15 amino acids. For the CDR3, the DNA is TGCGCCAGCAGCCAATCGTGGACAGGGGGCTACGAGCAGTACTTC. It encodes CASSQSWTGGYEQYF.

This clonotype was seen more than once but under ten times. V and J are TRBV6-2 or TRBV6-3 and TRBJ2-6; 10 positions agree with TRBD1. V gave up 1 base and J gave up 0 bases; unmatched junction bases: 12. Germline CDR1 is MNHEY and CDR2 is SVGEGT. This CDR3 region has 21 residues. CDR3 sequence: CASSYLISGTGAVSGANVLTF. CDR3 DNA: TGTGCCAGCAGTTACTTAATATCCGGGACAGGGGCAGTCTCTGGGGCCAACGTCCTGACTTTC.

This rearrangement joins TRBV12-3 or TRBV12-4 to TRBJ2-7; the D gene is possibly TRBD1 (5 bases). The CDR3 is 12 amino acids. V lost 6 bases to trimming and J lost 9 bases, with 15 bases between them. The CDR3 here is CASSPTLGVQYF. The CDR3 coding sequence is TGTGCCAGCAGCCCCACTTTAGGGGTGCAGTACTTC.

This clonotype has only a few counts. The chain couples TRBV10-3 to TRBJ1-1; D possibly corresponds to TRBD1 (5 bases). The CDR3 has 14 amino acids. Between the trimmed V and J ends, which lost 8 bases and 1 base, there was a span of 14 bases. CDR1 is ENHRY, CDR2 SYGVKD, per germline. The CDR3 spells CAIWVGTANTEAFF. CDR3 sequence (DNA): TGTGCCATCTGGGTCGGGACGGCGAACACTGAAGCTTTCTTT.

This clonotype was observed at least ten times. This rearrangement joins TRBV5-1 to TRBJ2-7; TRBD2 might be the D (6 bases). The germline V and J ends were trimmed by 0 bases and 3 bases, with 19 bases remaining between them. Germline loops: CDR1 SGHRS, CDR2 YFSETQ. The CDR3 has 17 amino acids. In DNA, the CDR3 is TGCGCCAGCAGCTTGGCCGCGACGGCGGGGTCTTACTACGAGCAGTACTTC. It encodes CASSLAATAGSYYEQYF.

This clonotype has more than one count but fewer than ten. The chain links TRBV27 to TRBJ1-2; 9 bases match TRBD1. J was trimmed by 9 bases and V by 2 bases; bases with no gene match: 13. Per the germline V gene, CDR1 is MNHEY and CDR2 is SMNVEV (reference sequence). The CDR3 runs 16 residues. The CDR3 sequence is CASSLRPPGQGRRYTF. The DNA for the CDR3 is TGTGCCAGCAGTTTACGCCCCCCGGGACAGGGAAGGCGCTACACCTTC.

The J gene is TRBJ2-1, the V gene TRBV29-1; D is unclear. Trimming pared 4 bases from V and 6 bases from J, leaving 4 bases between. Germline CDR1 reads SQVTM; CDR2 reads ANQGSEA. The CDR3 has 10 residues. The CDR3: CSVGVNEQFF. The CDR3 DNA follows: TGCAGCGTTGGGGTCAATGAGCAGTTCTTC.

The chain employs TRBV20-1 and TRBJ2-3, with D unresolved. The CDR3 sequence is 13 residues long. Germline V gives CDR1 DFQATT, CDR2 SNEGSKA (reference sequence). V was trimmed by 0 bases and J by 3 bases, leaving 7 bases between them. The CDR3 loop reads CSARDQSTDTQYF. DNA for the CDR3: TGCAGTGCTAGAGACCAGTCTACAGATACGCAGTATTTT.

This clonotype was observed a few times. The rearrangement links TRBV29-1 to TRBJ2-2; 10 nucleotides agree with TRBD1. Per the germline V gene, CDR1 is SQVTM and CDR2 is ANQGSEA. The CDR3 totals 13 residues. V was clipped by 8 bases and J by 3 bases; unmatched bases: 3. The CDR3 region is CSTGQGYTGELFF. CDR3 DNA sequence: TGCAGCACGGGACAGGGGTACACCGGGGAGCTGTTTTTT.

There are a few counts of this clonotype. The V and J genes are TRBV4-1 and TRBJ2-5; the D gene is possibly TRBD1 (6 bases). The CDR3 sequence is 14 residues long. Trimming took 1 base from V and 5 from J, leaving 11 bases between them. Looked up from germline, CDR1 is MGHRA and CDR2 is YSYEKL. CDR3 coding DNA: TGCGCCAGCAGCCAAGTCAGGGGTACCGAGACCCAGTACTTC. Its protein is CASSQVRGTETQYF.

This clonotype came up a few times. CDR3 DNA: TGTGCCAGCAGTCCGGCAACAGGGGGCTCTGGCTACACCTTC. Its protein product is CASSPATGGSGYTF. The chain has TRBV12-3 or TRBV12-4 and TRBJ1-2; 9 bases match TRBD1. This CDR3 region has 14 residues. V trimming: 5 bases; J trimming: 7 bases; junction bases outside the gene matches: 8.

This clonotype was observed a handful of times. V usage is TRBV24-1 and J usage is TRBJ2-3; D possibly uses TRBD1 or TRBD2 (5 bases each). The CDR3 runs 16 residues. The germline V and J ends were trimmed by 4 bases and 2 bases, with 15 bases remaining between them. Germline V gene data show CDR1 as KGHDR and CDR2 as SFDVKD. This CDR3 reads CATSDPRRGLTDTQYF. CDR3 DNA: TGTGCCACCAGTGACCCTCGCCGGGGCCTCACAGATACGCAGTATTTT.

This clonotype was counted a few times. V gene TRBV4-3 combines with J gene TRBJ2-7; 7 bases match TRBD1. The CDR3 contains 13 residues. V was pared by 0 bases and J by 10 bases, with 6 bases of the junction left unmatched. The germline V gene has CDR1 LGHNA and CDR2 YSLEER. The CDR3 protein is CASSQETGSLQYF. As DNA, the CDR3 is TGCGCCAGCAGCCAAGAGACAGGGTCGTTACAGTACTTC.

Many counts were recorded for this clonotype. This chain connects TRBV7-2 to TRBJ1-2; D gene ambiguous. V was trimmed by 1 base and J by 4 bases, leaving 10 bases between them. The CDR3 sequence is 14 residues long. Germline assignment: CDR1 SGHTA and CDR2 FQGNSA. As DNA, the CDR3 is TGTGCCAGCAGCTTAGGTCTGCAGGCCTATGGCTACACCTTC. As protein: CASSLGLQAYGYTF. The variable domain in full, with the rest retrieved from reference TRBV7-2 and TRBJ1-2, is GAGVSQSPSNKVTEKGKDVELRCDPISGHTALYWYRQSLGQGLEFLIYFQGNSAPDKSGLPSDRFSAERTGGSVSTLTIQRTQQEDSAVYLCASSLGLQAYGYTFGSGTRLTVV.